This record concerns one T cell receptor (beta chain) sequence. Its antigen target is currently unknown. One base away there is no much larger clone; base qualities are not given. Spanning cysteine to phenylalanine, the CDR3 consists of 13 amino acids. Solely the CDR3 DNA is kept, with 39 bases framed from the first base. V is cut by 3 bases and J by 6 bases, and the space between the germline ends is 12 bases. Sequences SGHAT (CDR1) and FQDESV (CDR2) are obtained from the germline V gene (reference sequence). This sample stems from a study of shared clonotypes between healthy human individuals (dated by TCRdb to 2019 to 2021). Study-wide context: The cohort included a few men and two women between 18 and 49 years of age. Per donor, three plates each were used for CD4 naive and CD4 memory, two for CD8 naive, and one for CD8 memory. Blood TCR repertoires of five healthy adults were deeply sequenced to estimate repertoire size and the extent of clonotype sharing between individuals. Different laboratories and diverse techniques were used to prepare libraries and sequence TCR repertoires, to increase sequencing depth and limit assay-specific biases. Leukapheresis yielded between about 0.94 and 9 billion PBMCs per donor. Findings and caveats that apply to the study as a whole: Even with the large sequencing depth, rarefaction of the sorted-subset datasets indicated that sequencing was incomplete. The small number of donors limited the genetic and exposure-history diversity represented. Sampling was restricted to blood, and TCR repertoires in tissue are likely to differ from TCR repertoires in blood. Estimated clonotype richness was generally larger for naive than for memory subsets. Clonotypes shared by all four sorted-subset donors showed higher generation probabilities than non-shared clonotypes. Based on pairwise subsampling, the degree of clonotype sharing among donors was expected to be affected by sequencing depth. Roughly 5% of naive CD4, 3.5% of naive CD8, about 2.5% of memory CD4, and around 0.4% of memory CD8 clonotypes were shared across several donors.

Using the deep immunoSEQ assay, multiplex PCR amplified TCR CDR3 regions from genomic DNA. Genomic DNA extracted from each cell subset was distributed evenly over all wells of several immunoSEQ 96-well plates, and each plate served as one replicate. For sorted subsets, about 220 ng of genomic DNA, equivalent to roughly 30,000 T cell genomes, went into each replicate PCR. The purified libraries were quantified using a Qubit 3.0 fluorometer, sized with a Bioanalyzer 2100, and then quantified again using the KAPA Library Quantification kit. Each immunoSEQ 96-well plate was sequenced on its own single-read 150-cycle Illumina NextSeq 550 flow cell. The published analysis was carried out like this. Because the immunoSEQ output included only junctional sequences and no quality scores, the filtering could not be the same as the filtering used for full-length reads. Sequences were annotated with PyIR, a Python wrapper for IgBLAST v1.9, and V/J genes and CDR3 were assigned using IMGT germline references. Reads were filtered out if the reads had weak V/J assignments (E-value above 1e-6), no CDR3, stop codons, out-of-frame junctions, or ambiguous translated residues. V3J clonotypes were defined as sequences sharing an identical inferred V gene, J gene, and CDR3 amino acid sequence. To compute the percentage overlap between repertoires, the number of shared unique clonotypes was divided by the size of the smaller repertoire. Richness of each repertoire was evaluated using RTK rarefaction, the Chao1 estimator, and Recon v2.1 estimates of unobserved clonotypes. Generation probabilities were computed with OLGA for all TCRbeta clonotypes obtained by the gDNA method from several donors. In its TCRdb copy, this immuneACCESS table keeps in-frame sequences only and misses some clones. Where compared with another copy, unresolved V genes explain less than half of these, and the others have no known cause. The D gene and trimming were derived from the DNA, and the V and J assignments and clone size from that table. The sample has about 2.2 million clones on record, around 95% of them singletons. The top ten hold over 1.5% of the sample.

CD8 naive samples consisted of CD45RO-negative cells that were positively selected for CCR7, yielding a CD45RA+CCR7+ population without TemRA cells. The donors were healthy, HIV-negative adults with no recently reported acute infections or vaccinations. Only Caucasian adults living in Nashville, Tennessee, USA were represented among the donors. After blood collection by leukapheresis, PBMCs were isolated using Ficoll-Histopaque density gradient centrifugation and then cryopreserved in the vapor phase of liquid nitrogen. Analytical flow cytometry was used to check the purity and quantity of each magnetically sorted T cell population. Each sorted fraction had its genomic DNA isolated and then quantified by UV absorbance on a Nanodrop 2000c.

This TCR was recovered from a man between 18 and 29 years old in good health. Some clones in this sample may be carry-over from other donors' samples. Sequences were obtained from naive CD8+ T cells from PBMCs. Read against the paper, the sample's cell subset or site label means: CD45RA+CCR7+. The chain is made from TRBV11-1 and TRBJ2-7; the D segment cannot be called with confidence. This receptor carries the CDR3 CASSFGTGFEQYF. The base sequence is TGTGCCAGCAGCTTTGGTACGGGCTTCGAGCAGTACTTC. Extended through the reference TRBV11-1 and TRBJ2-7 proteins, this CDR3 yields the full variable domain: EAEVAQSPRYKITEKSQAVAFWCDPISGHATLYWYRQILGQGPELLVQFQDESVVDDSQLPKDRFSAERLKGVDSTLKIQPAELGDSAMYLCASSFGTGFEQYFGPGTRLTVT.